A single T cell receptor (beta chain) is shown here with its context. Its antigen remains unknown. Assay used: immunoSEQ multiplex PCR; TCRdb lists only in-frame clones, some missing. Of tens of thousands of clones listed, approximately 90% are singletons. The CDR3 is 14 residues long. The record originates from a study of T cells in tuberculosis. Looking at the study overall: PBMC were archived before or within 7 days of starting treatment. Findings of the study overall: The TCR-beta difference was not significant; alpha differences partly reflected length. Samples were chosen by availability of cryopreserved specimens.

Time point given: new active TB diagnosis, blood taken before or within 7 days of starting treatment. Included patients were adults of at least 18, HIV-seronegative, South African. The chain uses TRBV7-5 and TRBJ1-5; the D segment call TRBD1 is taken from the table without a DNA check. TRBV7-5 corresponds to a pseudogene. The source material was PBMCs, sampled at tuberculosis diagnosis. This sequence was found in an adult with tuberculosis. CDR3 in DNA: TGTGCCAGAAGCTTGGACAGGGTCAATCAGCCCCAGCATTTT. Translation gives CARSLDRVNQPQHF.